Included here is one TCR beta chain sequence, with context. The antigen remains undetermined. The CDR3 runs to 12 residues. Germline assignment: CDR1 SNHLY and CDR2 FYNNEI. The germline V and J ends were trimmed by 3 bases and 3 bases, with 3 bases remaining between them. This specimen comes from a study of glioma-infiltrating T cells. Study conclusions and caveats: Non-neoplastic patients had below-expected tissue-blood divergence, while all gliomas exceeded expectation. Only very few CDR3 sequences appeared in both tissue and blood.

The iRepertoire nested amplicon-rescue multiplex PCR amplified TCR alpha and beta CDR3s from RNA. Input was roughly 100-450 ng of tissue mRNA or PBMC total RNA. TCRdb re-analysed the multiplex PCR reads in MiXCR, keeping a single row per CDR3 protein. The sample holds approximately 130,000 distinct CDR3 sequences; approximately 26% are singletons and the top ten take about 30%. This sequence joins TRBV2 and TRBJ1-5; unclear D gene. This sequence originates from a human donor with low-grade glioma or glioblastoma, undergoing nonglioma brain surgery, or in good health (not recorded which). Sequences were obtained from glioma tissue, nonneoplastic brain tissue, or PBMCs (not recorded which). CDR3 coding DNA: TGTGCCAGCAGTGATGTCAATCAGCCCCAGCATTTT. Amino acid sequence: CASSDVNQPQHF. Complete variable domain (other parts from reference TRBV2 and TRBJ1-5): EPEVTQTPSHQVTQMGQEVILRCVPISNHLYFYWYRQILGQKVEFLVSFYNNEISEKSEIFDDQFSVERPDGSNFTLKIRSTKLEDSAMYFCASSDVNQPQHFGDGTRLSIL.